Sequencing of this T cell receptor beta chain was carried out in a study of blood T cell repertoires in COVID-19. Across the study: The analysed material was cDNA or gDNA that came from T cells, B-cell-depleted T cells, or PBMCs.

Trimming took 3 bases from V and 2 from J; bases not matched to a gene: 4. The CDR3 is 17 amino acids. Germline-derived CDR1 and CDR2 are DFQATT and SNEGSKA (reference sequence). Authors' processing steps: Researchers report that nucleated cell counts were estimated from reference gene primer amplification. Here immunoSEQ multiplex PCR was the method, and the copy in TCRdb shows in-frame clones only, minus some. V, J and clone size are taken as reported in that table, and D and trimming were inferred from the DNA itself. The table shows about 140,000 clones, with 60% to 80% occurring only once. The gene calls are TRBV20-1 and TRBJ2-1; 16 bases align to TRBD2. This TCR derives from a woman aged 45-60 years with active or convalescent COVID-19. The material sequenced was peripheral blood. The CDR3 DNA follows: TGCAGTGCTAGTGGGACTAGCGGGAGGGGAACCTACAATGAGCAGTTCTTC. It codes for CSASGTSGRGTYNEQFF.